The TCR beta chain described here comes from a study of blood T cells in healthy people across ages. Across the whole study: In model experiments, template switching was able to capture about one barcoded beta molecule for every two T cells that were present. Study-level points and caveats: Naive T cell percentage strongly correlated with TCR beta diversity.

Donors were healthy Caucasian individuals from Russia aged roughly 6 to 95. Isolating PBMCs gave at least 6.5 million of these cells per sample. Germline CDR1 is DFQATT and CDR2 is SNEGSKA (reference sequence). The CDR3 is made up of 11 amino acids. V was cut by 5 bases and J by 7 bases, with 11 bases left in between. To note about this clonotype: Its antigen remains unknown.

The second PCR ran about 6 to 12 cycles with a sample-barcoded 5' primer and J-beta primers. TCRdb used MiXCR to reprocess the 5' RACE reads, holding one entry per CDR3 protein. The table records about a million distinct CDR3 sequences, roughly 50% of them present only once. Source material: blood. The origin of this receptor is a young man in good health. The chain joins TRBV20-1 to TRBJ1-2; D gene uncertain. The CDR3 reads CSASLQSGYTF. DNA for the CDR3: TGCAGTGCTTCACTCCAGTCTGGCTACACCTTC.